A selection of T cell receptor beta chains follows, all from one sample in a study of T-cell reconstitution after alpha-beta-depleted transplantation in children. TCRdb analysed the PCR reads with MiXCR anew, one entry per CDR3 protein. In the table there are around 300,000 distinct CDR3 sequences, about 9.4% of which are singletons. Sequenced material: PBMCs, taken before TCRalphabeta/CD19-depleted stem cell transplant. The receptor source for this set is a boy under two years old with acute myeloid leukemia, due to receive a stem cell transplant. The CDR3 runs from the conserved cysteine through the conserved F or W. A D gene is named only where the DNA matches it firmly. Only part of the rows carry a size: once, few, many, or a class if the clone is expanded.

size	V	J	D	DNA	CDR3
few	TRBV5-5	TRBJ2-1	TRBD2	TGTGCCAGCAGAGGGACTAGCGGGTGGGGGTCCTACAATGAGCAGTTCTTC	CASRGTSGWGSYNEQFF
many	TRBV6-6	TRBJ2-7	-	TGTGCCAGCACTGGGACCTCCTACGAGCAGTACTTC	CASTGTSYEQYF
many	TRBV12-3/TRBV12-4	TRBJ2-5	-	TGTGCCAGCAGTTTGGGGGTGCAAGTGGGAGAGACCCAGTACTTC	CASSLGVQVGETQYF
many	TRBV20-1	TRBJ1-4	-	TGCAGTGCTAGATCCGGGGGCGGAGAAAAACTGTTTTTT	CSARSGGGEKLFF
many	TRBV7-9	TRBJ1-1	TRBD1	TGTGCCAGCAGCCTACCCACGGGGGACAGGGCCGAAGCTTTCTTT	CASSLPTGDRAEAFF
many	TRBV5-1	TRBJ2-1	-	TGCGCCAGCAGCTTGCGGGCTATGGGAGAACTTCCCGGTGAGCAGTTCTTC	CASSLRAMGELPGEQFF
many	TRBV21-1	TRBJ2-3	-	TGTGCCAGCACCCACAGGGAGGGGACAGATACGCAGTATTTT	CASTHREGTDTQYF
many	TRBV2	TRBJ2-5	-	TGTGCCAGCAGTGTGGAGTCCCAAGAGACCCAGTACTTC	CASSVESQETQYF
many	TRBV20-1	TRBJ2-3	-	TGCAGTGCTAGATCGGGACTAGATACGCAGTATTTT	CSARSGLDTQYF
many	TRBV29-1	TRBJ2-2	TRBD1	TGCAGCGTTCTCTCAGGGGGCCCGAACACCGGGGAGCTGTTTTTT	CSVLSGGPNTGELFF
few	TRBV10-3	TRBJ2-2	TRBD2	TGTGCCATCAGTGAAAGCTCTCTGGCGGGAGTTGACACCGGGGAGCTGTTTTTT	CAISESSLAGVDTGELFF
many	TRBV7-9	TRBJ1-2	-	TGTGCCAGCAGCTTCCCAAAGGTTGACTATGGCTACACCTTC	CASSFPKVDYGYTF
many	TRBV5-1	TRBJ1-1	TRBD1	TGCGCCAGCAGCTCCCAGGGGGCGGGGAACACTGAAGCTTTCTTT	CASSSQGAGNTEAFF
-	TRBV5-1	TRBJ1-1	-	TGCGCCAGCCTTTCGAGGGAGGGGAGGAGCACTGAAGCTTTCTTT	CASLSREGRSTEAFF
many	TRBV10-3	TRBJ2-1	TRBD2	TGTGCCATCAGTGTGGCGGGAGGGCCTATGAATGAGCAGTTCTTC	CAISVAGGPMNEQFF
-	TRBV6-2/TRBV6-3	TRBJ2-1	-	TGTGCCAGCAGTTCGGAAGGACTCAACAATGAGCAGTTCTTC	CASSSEGLNNEQFF
many	TRBV7-3	TRBJ2-5	TRBD1	TGTGCCAGCAGCCCCCTGGGTAGATTCGGACAGGGGGCAAGGGAGACCCAGTACTTC	CASSPLGRFGQGARETQYF
few	TRBV5-6	TRBJ2-7	TRBD2	TGTGCCAGCAGCTTGGACCCTAGCGGCCCCTACGAGCAGTACTTC	CASSLDPSGPYEQYF
many	TRBV6-5	TRBJ2-7	-	TGTGCCAGCATTTATGGGGGAGGAGCCTACGAGCAGTACTTC	CASIYGGGAYEQYF
many	TRBV20-1	TRBJ1-4	-	TGCAGTGCTAGAGACCCCGAGTTGGGGACACCGGAAAAACTGTTTTTT	CSARDPELGTPEKLFF
few	TRBV7-9	TRBJ2-7	-	TGTGCCAGCAGCCCAGAAGCTCTACCAACCTACGAGCAGTACTTC	CASSPEALPTYEQYF
many	TRBV25-1	TRBJ2-7	-	TGTGCCAGCAGTGAATACTTCTCCCCCTACGAGCAGTACTTC	CASSEYFSPYEQYF
few	TRBV12-3/TRBV12-4	TRBJ2-6	-	TGTGCCAGCAGTTTAGTGGAGCGGCAGACTCGCTCTGGGGCCAACGTCCTGACTTTC	CASSLVERQTRSGANVLTF
-	TRBV28	TRBJ2-5	TRBD2	TGTGCCAGCAATAACCGAGCTAGCGGGAGAGAGACCCAGTACTTC	CASNNRASGRETQYF
many	TRBV5-4	TRBJ2-1	TRBD2	TGTGCCAGCAGCAGGACGCTACTAGCGGGGGGGCTTAACAATGAGCAGTTCTTC	CASSRTLLAGGLNNEQFF
many	TRBV12-3/TRBV12-4	TRBJ1-4	-	TGTGCCAGCAGTCCGCCAGGAGCAACTAATGAAAAACTGTTTTTT	CASSPPGATNEKLFF
many	TRBV4-2	TRBJ2-7	-	TGTGCCAGCAGCGGATACAGGGTCTACGAGCAGTACTTC	CASSGYRVYEQYF
many	TRBV7-2	TRBJ2-5	-	TGTGCCAGCAGCTTAAGAGGGGGGGCCCAAGAGACCCAGTACTTC	CASSLRGGAQETQYF
-	TRBV6-1	TRBJ1-5	-	TGTGCCAGCAGTATCGGACACCCTAGCAATCAGCCCCAGCATTTT	CASSIGHPSNQPQHF
-	TRBV12-3/TRBV12-4	TRBJ2-3	TRBD2	TGTGCCAGCAGTTTAGGAAGACTAGCGGGTAGCACAGATACGCAGTATTTT	CASSLGRLAGSTDTQYF
many	TRBV6-1	TRBJ1-1	-	TGTGCCAGCAGTGAAAGTGGTTGGGGCACTGAAGCTTTCTTT	CASSESGWGTEAFF
many	TRBV29-1	TRBJ2-1	TRBD2	TGCAGCGTTAATCCGGGAGGGAGAGGCTCCTACAATGAGCAGTTCTTC	CSVNPGGRGSYNEQFF
few	TRBV7-3	TRBJ2-7	TRBD1	TGTGCCAGCAGCTCACAGGGGGGACTCTCCTACGAGCAGTACTTC	CASSSQGGLSYEQYF
few	TRBV7-9	TRBJ2-4	-	TGTGCCAGCAGCTCCATGACAGGTCTAGCCAAAAACATTCAGTACTTC	CASSSMTGLAKNIQYF
many	TRBV5-6	TRBJ1-2	-	TGTGCCAGCAGCTTGGACAGGGTTGGCTACACCTTC	CASSLDRVGYTF
many	TRBV4-3	TRBJ2-7	TRBD2	TGCGCCAGCAGCCAGTACGTAGCGGGAGGCGACGCCTACGAGCAGTACTTC	CASSQYVAGGDAYEQYF
many	TRBV2	TRBJ2-6	-	TGTGCCAGCAGAGGACAGTTCTCCTCTGGGGCCAACGTCCTGACTTTC	CASRGQFSSGANVLTF
-	TRBV7-2	TRBJ2-7	-	TGTGCCAGCCCCCCCCCGCTCTCCTACGAGCAGTACTTC	CASPPPLSYEQYF
many	TRBV25-1	TRBJ2-7	-	TGTGCCAGCAAACAGGCGGGATCCTACGAGCAGTACTTC	CASKQAGSYEQYF
many	TRBV2	TRBJ1-1	-	TGTGCCAGCAGTGCTGTGAACACTGAAGCTTTCTTT	CASSAVNTEAFF
many	TRBV10-3	TRBJ2-7	TRBD1	TGTGCCATCAGTGGGCTGGTTAGGGGGCAGGTATGGGAGCAGTACTTC	CAISGLVRGQVWEQYF
-	TRBV12-3/TRBV12-4	TRBJ2-2	-	TGTGCCAGCAACCCGGGACTCTCGACCGGGGAGCTGTTTTTT	CASNPGLSTGELFF
-	TRBV24-1	TRBJ2-3	TRBD2	TGTGCCACCAGTGATTGGTCTAGCGGGACTCACGATACGCAGTATTTT	CATSDWSSGTHDTQYF
many	TRBV12-3/TRBV12-4	TRBJ1-1	-	TGTGCCAGCAGTTTAAAGAGGGTCATGAACACTGAAGCTTTCTTT	CASSLKRVMNTEAFF
many	TRBV5-4	TRBJ2-3	-	TGTGCCAGCAGCTTGGACAGGTTCACAGATACGCAGTATTTT	CASSLDRFTDTQYF
-	TRBV6-1	TRBJ1-6	-	TGTGCCAGCAGTGAATGGTGGGGTTCACCCCTCCACTTT	CASSEWWGSPLHF